Here is one TCR beta chain with its context. Its specificity is unknown. The Oncomine TCR Beta short-read assay generated sequence data from the DNA of cultured CD4+ T cells. TCRdb reanalysed the PCR reads using MiXCR and keeps one entry per CDR3 protein. The sample carries about 26,000 distinct CDR3 sequences, roughly 42% recorded once. This sample was taken from a study of vaccination and CD4 T cells after COVID-19. Regarding treatment: roughly 10-day PBMC culture with coronavirus spike peptide pools or control peptides (ViraFEST assay). Germline lookup yields CDR1 LNHNV and CDR2 YYDKDF (reference sequence). This CDR3 contains 16 residues. The germline V and J ends were trimmed by 0 bases and 5 bases, with 15 bases remaining between them.

The chain combines TRBV15 with TRBJ2-3; D gene uncertain. The clonotype was recovered from a human donor who had recovered from COVID-19. Sequences were obtained from CD4+ T cells from blood, cultured in vitro. CDR3 in DNA: TGTGCCACCAGCAGAGATAACCCGGGCCTGGGAGATACGCAGTATTTT. This sequence encodes CATSRDNPGLGDTQYF.